The next 22 T cell receptor beta chains were all read from a single sample in a study of blood T cell repertoires in COVID-19. Profiled with immunoSEQ multiplex PCR; TCRdb holds only in-frame clones, not every one. The profile shows 250,000 to 350,000 clones, around 90% of them singletons. The sample consisted of peripheral blood. These receptors were obtained from a woman aged 50 to 65 who had recovered from COVID-19.

This clone was seen a few times. This chain joins TRBV2 and TRBJ2-1; TRBD2 is a possible D gene (5 bases). The V gene's germline CDR1 is SNHLY and CDR2 FYNNEI. V dropped 3 bases and J dropped 0 bases, with 12 bases sitting between them. The CDR3 spans 16 residues. The CDR3 sequence is CASSEGSGSSYNEQFF. CDR3 in DNA: TGTGCCAGCAGTGAGGGGAGCGGCAGCTCCTACAATGAGCAGTTCTTC.

The chain combines TRBV4-2 with TRBJ1-4, with D tentatively TRBD1 (5 bases). The length of the CDR3 is 15 residues. With 2 bases removed from V and 8 bases from J, the gap between germline ends came to 15 bases. The V gene's germline CDR1 is LGHNA and CDR2 YNFKEQ. The CDR3: CASSQRQGEVEKLFF. DNA for the CDR3: TGTGCCAGCAGCCAAAGGCAGGGCGAGGTCGAAAAACTGTTTTTT.

The gene calls are TRBV6-2 or TRBV6-3 and TRBJ2-1; TRBD2 aligns across 8 bases. V was pared by 5 bases and J by 1 base, with 7 bases of the junction left unmatched. The CDR3 is 16 amino acids. Germline V gene sequence: CDR1 MNHEY, CDR2 SVGEGT. In nucleotides, the CDR3 is TGTGCCAGCAGTCTTACTAGCGGAGCGTCCTACAATGAGCAGTTCTTC. Translation: CASSLTSGASYNEQFF.

The rearrangement links TRBV7-3 to TRBJ2-1; D perhaps matches TRBD1 (5 bases). Germline CDR1 is SGHTA and CDR2 is FQGTGA. Trimming cost V 4 bases and J 9 bases, with 13 bases left between them. The CDR3 length is 13 residues. CDR3 bases: TGTGCCAGCAGCTCACAGGTTTCAAGTGAGCAGTTCTTC. Translated, it gives CASSSQVSSEQFF.

The CDR3 spells CASSQGTARSGANVLTF. CDR3 bases: TGCGCCAGCAGCCAAGGGACAGCGCGCTCTGGGGCCAACGTCCTGACTTTC. The rearrangement uses TRBV4-3 and TRBJ2-6; tentative D call: TRBD1 (6 bases). This CDR3 contains 17 residues. Deletions cut 1 base from V and 0 bases from J, with 10 bases between. Germline V gives CDR1 LGHNA, CDR2 YSLEER.

Worth noting for this clone: Other nucleotide sequences in the sample specify the same CDR3. The V gene is TRBV5-6, the J gene TRBJ1-2; 10 bases match TRBD1. This CDR3 spans 14 amino acids. Germline V CDR1 and CDR2: SGHDT, YYEEEE. V shed 0 bases and J 6 bases; nucleotides not matched to a gene: 2. CDR3 amino acids: CASSLGDRGHGYTF. The CDR3 nucleotides are TGTGCCAGCAGCTTGGGGGACAGGGGCCATGGCTACACCTTC.

This clone showed up many times. Other DNA sequences in the sample encode the same CDR3. The chain employs TRBV3-1 (or the pseudogene TRBV3-2) and TRBJ2-1, with D unresolved. Trimming left V 4 bases short and J 4 bases short, with 8 bases between. Germline-derived CDR1 and CDR2 are LGHDT and YNNKEL (reference sequence). This CDR3 region has 13 residues. CDR3 protein: CASSPTPYNEQFF. For the CDR3, the DNA is TGTGCCAGCAGCCCCACTCCTTACAATGAGCAGTTCTTC.

The chain has TRBV6-1 and TRBJ2-1, with D possibly TRBD1 on 6 matching bases. The CDR3 contains 16 residues. The germline V and J ends were trimmed by 1 base and 2 bases, with 12 bases remaining between them. Per germline, CDR1 MNHNS and CDR2 SASEGT. The CDR3 DNA is TGTGCCAGCAGTGAAGGGCCCGGGACAACCTACAATGAGCAGTTCTTC. It codes for CASSEGPGTTYNEQFF.

The chain links TRBV30 to TRBJ2-1; 10 nucleotides line up with TRBD1. This CDR3 region has 15 residues. Germline values: CDR1 GTSNPN, CDR2 SVGIG (reference sequence). Germline trimming cut 2 bases from V and 2 bases from J; bases unmatched to any gene: 3. For the CDR3, the DNA is TGTGCCTGGAGTCGTGGGACAGGGGCCTACAATGAGCAGTTCTTC. Translating it yields CAWSRGTGAYNEQFF. The variable domain in full, with the rest retrieved from reference TRBV30 and TRBJ2-1, is SQTIHQWPATLVQPVGSPLSLECTVEGTSNPNLYWYRQAAGRGLQLLFYSVGIGQISSEVPQNLSASRPQDRQFILSSKKLLLSDSGFYLCAWSRGTGAYNEQFFGPGTRLTVL.

The rearrangement uses TRBV7-8 and TRBJ2-7, with 8 bases aligning to TRBD1. The CDR3 has 16 residues. Germline V gene sequence: CDR1 SGHVS, CDR2 FQNEAQ. With V trimmed by 5 bases and J by 5 bases, 14 bases remained unmatched. The CDR3 sequence is CASSLGGGTGTHEQYF. CDR3 DNA sequence: TGTGCCAGCAGCCTAGGCGGCGGGACAGGCACCCACGAGCAGTACTTC.

This chain connects TRBV14 to TRBJ2-7; no clear D gene. The germline gives CDR1 SGHDN, CDR2 FVKESK. Trimming cost V 0 bases and J 7 bases, with 7 bases left between them. The CDR3 loop spans 12 amino acids. This CDR3 is CASSQDLREQYF. CDR3 DNA: TGTGCCAGCAGCCAAGATCTGCGGGAGCAGTACTTC.

The chain recombines TRBV4-2 with TRBJ1-1; 11 bases are a match to TRBD1. This CDR3 comprises 17 residues. V was clipped by 1 base and J by 1 base; unmatched bases: 5. Germline V lookup: CDR1 LGHNA, CDR2 YNFKEQ. CDR3 sequence: CASSQAGQGASNTEAFF. The CDR3 bases are TGTGCCAGCAGCCAAGCCGGACAGGGGGCCTCGAACACTGAAGCTTTCTTT.

For this clone: The sample contains more than one DNA sequence encoding this CDR3. The rearrangement joins TRBV4-3 to TRBJ1-2; TRBD1 agrees at 8 bases. There are 15 residues in the CDR3. Germline loops: CDR1 LGHNA, CDR2 YSLEER. Germline trimming cut 0 bases from V and 2 bases from J; bases unmatched to any gene: 2. The CDR3 sequence: CASSQDDRGNYGYTF. The CDR3 region has the DNA TGCGCCAGCAGCCAAGATGACAGGGGAAACTATGGCTACACCTTC.

The chain links TRBV10-3 to TRBJ1-4; D uncertain. Trimming took 3 bases from V and 6 from J, leaving 8 bases between them. CDR1 is ENHRY, CDR2 SYGVKD, per germline. The CDR3 is 13 residues long. CDR3 loop: CAISDGQHEKLFF. The DNA for the CDR3 is TGTGCCATCAGTGATGGGCAACATGAAAAACTGTTTTTT.

The chain uses TRBV28 and TRBJ2-2; D unclear. Per the germline V gene, CDR1 is MDHEN and CDR2 is SYDVKM. Trimming left V 1 base short and J 4 bases short, with 7 bases between. The CDR3 consists of 14 residues. DNA of the CDR3: TGTGCCAGCAGTTTATCCCTCTTCACCGGGGAGCTGTTTTTT. Amino acids: CASSLSLFTGELFF.

V and J are TRBV10-2 and TRBJ2-1, with 12 bases fitting TRBD2. The junction had 6 bases not matched to a gene; V was cut back by 5 bases and J by 7 bases. This CDR3 has 15 amino acids. Germline V CDR1 and CDR2: WSHSY, SAAADI. CDR3 residues: CASSPASGGGNEQFF. CDR3 DNA: TGCGCCAGCAGTCCTGCTAGCGGGGGGGGGAATGAGCAGTTCTTC.

This clone has more than one count but fewer than ten. The chain is built from TRBV6-6 and TRBJ1-5; D not certain. V was cut by 2 bases and J by 1 base, with 6 bases left in between. Germline V lookup: CDR1 MNHNY, CDR2 SVGAGI (reference sequence). There are 14 residues in the CDR3. The CDR3 bases are TGTGCCAGCAGTTACGCGGGGAGCAATCAGCCCCAGCATTTT. Translated, it gives CASSYAGSNQPQHF.

V is TRBV7-9 and J is TRBJ2-2, with D possibly being TRBD2 (5 bases). Trimming took 5 bases from V and 5 from J, leaving 6 bases between them. The CDR3 has 12 residues. Germline CDR1 is SEHNR and CDR2 is FQNEAQ (reference sequence). The CDR3 DNA reads as TGTGCCAGCAGCACTAGTACCGGGGAGCTGTTTTTT. This translates into CASSTSTGELFF.

This clone was counted at least ten times. This chain uses TRBV27 with TRBJ1-1; D not certain. The CDR3 length is 13 residues. The germline V gene encodes CDR1 MNHEY and CDR2 SMNVEV (reference sequence). V gave up 5 bases and J gave up 3 bases, with 10 bases separating them. CDR3 sequence reads: CASSKTDYTEAFF. CDR3 DNA sequence: TGTGCCAGCAGTAAGACTGACTACACTGAAGCTTTCTTT.

The rearrangement links TRBV11-2 to TRBJ2-6, with a tentative D call TRBD1 (5 bases). Looked up from germline, CDR1 is SGHAT and CDR2 is FQNNGV. V dropped 5 bases and J dropped 2 bases, with 7 bases sitting between them. The CDR3 is 14 residues long. Here the CDR3 reads CASSVTAGANVLTF. The DNA of the CDR3 is TGTGCCAGCAGCGTGACAGCTGGGGCCAACGTCCTGACTTTC.

The V gene is TRBV7-9, the J gene TRBJ1-2, with 7 positions matching TRBD1. Looked up from germline, CDR1 is SEHNR and CDR2 is FQNEAQ (reference sequence). V was pared by 1 base and J by 6 bases, with 5 bases of the junction left unmatched. The CDR3 loop spans 14 amino acids. The CDR3 protein is CASSLDGQGDGYTF. The CDR3 coding sequence is TGTGCCAGCAGCTTAGACGGCCAGGGGGATGGCTACACCTTC.

The chain combines TRBV30 with TRBJ2-2, with a tentative D call TRBD1 (6 bases). Per germline, CDR1 GTSNPN and CDR2 SVGIG (reference sequence). The CDR3 length is 14 residues. V dropped 5 bases and J dropped 4 bases, with 14 bases sitting between them. CDR3 in amino acids: CAWGKTGITGELFF. The CDR3, as DNA: TGTGCCTGGGGGAAAACAGGGATCACCGGGGAGCTGTTTTTT.